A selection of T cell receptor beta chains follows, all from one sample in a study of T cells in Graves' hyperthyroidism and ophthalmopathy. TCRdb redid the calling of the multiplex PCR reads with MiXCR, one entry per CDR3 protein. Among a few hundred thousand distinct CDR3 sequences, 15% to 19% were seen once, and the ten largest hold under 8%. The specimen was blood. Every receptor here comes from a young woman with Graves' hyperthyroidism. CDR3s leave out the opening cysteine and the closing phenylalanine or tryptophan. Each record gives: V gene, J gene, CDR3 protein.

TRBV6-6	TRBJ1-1	ASSYSGSNTEAF
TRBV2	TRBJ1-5	ASTVTEDQPQH
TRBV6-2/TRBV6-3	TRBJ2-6	ASREHRDSSSSGANVLT
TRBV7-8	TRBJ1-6	ASSLGGLNSPLH
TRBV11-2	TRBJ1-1	ASSLGSRFGDTEAF
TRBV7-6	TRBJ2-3	ASSLAAGGSGSRTDTQY
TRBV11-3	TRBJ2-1	ASSDTGSGGSYNEQF
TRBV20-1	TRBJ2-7	SASNDEQY
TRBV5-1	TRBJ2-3	ASSLSSAGDTDTQY
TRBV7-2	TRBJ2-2	ASTARAVNTGELF
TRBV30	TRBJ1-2	AWSRGTGVDGYT
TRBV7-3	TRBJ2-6	ASSLMPGANVLT
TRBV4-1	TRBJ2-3	ASSQDRYGTSKNTQY
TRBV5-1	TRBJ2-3	ASSILYNTDTQY
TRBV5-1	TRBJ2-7	ASSLSAGQYEQY
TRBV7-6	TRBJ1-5	ASSLGGLGLNQPQH
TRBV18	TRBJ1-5	ASSAGGGRDQPQH
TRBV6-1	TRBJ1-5	ASSDRDQPQH
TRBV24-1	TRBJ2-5	ATSELPGQGSETQY
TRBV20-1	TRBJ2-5	SASQGAGETQY
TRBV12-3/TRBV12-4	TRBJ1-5	ASSFKGGNQPQH
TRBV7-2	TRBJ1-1	ASSLAPIEAF
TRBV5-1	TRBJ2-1	ASSRTATSGTYNEQF
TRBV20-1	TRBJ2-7	SARDTSGYEQY
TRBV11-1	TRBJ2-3	ASSLAVQDTQY
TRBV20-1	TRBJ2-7	SAPDRATGSYEQY
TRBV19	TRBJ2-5	ASSLYGGGETQY
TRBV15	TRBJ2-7	ATSREGGGPYEQY
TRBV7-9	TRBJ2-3	ATPREKDTQY
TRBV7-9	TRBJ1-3	ASSQDRPGNTIY
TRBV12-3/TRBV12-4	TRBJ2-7	ASSTQRGRGSDEQY
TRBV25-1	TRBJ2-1	ASSGRVGAYNEQF
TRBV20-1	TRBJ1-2	SATPTLDRSDYGYT
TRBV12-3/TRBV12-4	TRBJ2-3	ASTPQEGIWTDTQY
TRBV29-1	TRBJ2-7	SVVRSLGPYEQY
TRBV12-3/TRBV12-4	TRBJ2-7	ASSSNNPGPIYEQY
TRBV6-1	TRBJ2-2	ASRTDTGELF
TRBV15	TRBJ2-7	ATSYLAGVEQY
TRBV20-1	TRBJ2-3	SDIPLAGGPRDTQY
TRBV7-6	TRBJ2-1	ASSIPGLYNEQF
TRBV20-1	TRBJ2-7	SAIHGRAIFYEQY
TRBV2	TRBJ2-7	ASNMGLNEQY
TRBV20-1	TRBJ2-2	SARELNTGELF
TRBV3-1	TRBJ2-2	ASSQDIGGTNTGELF
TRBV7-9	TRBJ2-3	AGSLLAGQTEIADTQY
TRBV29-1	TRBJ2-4	SVEQGSGSDIQY
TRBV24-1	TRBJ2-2	ATSDVGVTGMRTGELF
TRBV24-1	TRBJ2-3	ATSAGGPDTQY
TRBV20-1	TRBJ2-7	SATRRQASYEQY
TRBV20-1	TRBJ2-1	SARVLASGKHQSAYNEQF
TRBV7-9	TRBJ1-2	ASSPHGTDYGYT
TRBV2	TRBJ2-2	ASGGAANTGELF
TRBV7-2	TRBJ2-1	ASSFWGSGSYNEQF
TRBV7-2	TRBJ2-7	ASSFRTSGPERGYEQY
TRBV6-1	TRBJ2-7	ASSDGRPGEFLAYEQY
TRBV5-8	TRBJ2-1	ASSLGGLSYNEQF
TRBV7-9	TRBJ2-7	ASSWGLSSSYEQY
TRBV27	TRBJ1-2	ASSEGQGNYGYT
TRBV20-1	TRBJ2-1	SAREIAGLNEQF
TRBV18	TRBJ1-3	ASSPVGLGNTIY